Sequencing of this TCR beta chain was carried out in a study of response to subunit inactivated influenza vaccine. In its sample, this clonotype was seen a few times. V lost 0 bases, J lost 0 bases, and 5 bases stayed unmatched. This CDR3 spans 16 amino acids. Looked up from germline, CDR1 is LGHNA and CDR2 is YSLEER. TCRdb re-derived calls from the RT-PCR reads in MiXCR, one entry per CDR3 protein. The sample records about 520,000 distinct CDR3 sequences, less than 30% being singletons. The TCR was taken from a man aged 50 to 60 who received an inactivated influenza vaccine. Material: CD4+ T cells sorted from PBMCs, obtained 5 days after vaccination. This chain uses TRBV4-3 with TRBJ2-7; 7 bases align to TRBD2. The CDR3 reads CASSQDLGGSSYEQYF. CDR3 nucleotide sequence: TGCGCCAGCAGCCAAGATCTCGGCGGGAGCTCCTACGAGCAGTACTTC.